Listed below are T cell receptor beta chains from one sample, sequenced in a study of blood T cell repertoires in COVID-19. Only in-frame clones appear in the TCRdb table, and some are missing; sequencing was by immunoSEQ multiplex PCR. This table holds under 200,000 clones, roughly 85% found once. Sequencing was performed on peripheral blood. These receptor sequences come from a woman older than 75 with acute or convalescent COVID-19. Each CDR3 is given with its conserved first and last residue. Fields, in order: V gene, D gene, clone size, J gene, CDR3 length, CDR3 DNA, CDR3 protein. The D gene is left open where the match is weak. Part of the rows lack a size; the others show once, few, many or a class for expanded clones.

TRBV15	-	few	TRBJ2-7	15	TGTGCCACCAGCACCCAATGGGTGACTAGTGACGAGCAGTACTTC	CATSTQWVTSDEQYF
TRBV19	-	-	TRBJ1-1	16	TGTGCCAGTAGCCCCCCCCAGGGCCGGATGAACACTGAAGCTTTCTTT	CASSPPQGRMNTEAFF
TRBV2	-	-	TRBJ2-2	15	TGTGCCAGCAGTGAGAGGACAGCCCTTAGCGGGGAGCTGTTTTTT	CASSERTALSGELFF
TRBV9	TRBD1	-	TRBJ1-2	17	TGTGCCAGCAGCCCGAGGGGTACTCGAGGGGGCGGCTATGGCTACACCTTC	CASSPRGTRGGGYGYTF
TRBV5-1	TRBD2	-	TRBJ2-1	16	TGCGCCAGCAGCTTGAGAGCGGGGGGGCCGACGGATGAGCAGTTCTTC	CASSLRAGGPTDEQFF
TRBV9	TRBD2	-	TRBJ2-3	18	TGTGCCAGCAGCGTAGAGGTGGTAGCGGGGGGAAAAACAGATACGCAGTATTTT	CASSVEVVAGGKTDTQYF
TRBV29-1	TRBD1	-	TRBJ1-1	13	TGCAGCTTCCGGACAGGGGGGGACACTGAAGCTTTCTTT	CSFRTGGDTEAFF
TRBV5-1	-	-	TRBJ2-7	13	TGCGCCAGCAGCTTGTTTACAGATTACGAGCAGTACTTC	CASSLFTDYEQYF
TRBV24-1	-	-	TRBJ1-1	13	TGTGCCACCAGGAGTGAAATGAACACTGAAGCTTTCTTT	CATRSEMNTEAFF
TRBV3-1/TRBV3-2	TRBD2	-	TRBJ2-3	18	TGTGCCAGCAGCCAAGAAGCCCTAGCGGGGGGGCTGAGAGATACGCAGTATTTT	CASSQEALAGGLRDTQYF
TRBV2	-	-	TRBJ2-5	12	TGTGCCAGCAGTGAAGACGGGGAGACCCAGTACTTC	CASSEDGETQYF
TRBV28	TRBD1	-	TRBJ2-1	15	TGTGCCAGCAGTTCACCGGGACAGGTTTACAATGAGCAGTTCTTC	CASSSPGQVYNEQFF
TRBV27	-	-	TRBJ1-2	16	TGTGCCAGCAGCGCTAACAGCCAGGGTCGCGGCTATGGCTACACCTTC	CASSANSQGRGYGYTF
TRBV2	TRBD1	-	TRBJ1-3	15	TGTGCCAGCAGGGAGATCAGGGGGCCTGGAAACACCATATATTTT	CASREIRGPGNTIYF
TRBV7-8	TRBD1	-	TRBJ1-3	19	TGTGCCAGCAGCTTAGTGCGATTACAGGGGCGAGACTCTGGAAACACCATATATTTT	CASSLVRLQGRDSGNTIYF
TRBV4-2	-	-	TRBJ1-2	17	TGTGCCAGCAGCCAGGAAGTAAGGGACAAGGCCATCTATGGCTACACCTTC	CASSQEVRDKAIYGYTF
TRBV4-1	TRBD1	-	TRBJ2-7	14	TGCGCCAGCAGCCACAACGAGGGACAGTACGAGCAGTACTTC	CASSHNEGQYEQYF
TRBV2	TRBD2	-	TRBJ2-4	14	TGTGCCAGCGGAATCGGGAGGTCCAAAAACATTCAGTACTTC	CASGIGRSKNIQYF
TRBV6-2/TRBV6-3	TRBD1	-	TRBJ2-5	14	TGTGCCAGCAGCCCCGGGACAGGAAGGGAGACCCAGTACTTC	CASSPGTGRETQYF
TRBV2	TRBD1	-	TRBJ2-7	16	TGTGCCAGCAGGCAAGAGACAGGGGGGTTCTCCTACGAGCAGTACTTC	CASRQETGGFSYEQYF
TRBV7-2	-	-	TRBJ2-3	14	TGTGCCAGCCAAATACGACAGCTTACAGATACGCAGTATTTT	CASQIRQLTDTQYF
TRBV5-1	TRBD1	-	TRBJ1-4	17	TGCGCCAGCAGCTTGATCGGGACAGGGACGACTAATGAAAAACTGTTTTTT	CASSLIGTGTTNEKLFF
TRBV7-6	-	-	TRBJ1-2	14	TGTGCCAGCAGCTTAGCGAGAGGGGGAGATGGCTACACCTTC	CASSLARGGDGYTF
TRBV11-2	-	-	TRBJ2-2	16	TGTGCCAGCAGCTTAGTTGCAGTTTCGAACACCGGGGAGCTGTTTTTT	CASSLVAVSNTGELFF